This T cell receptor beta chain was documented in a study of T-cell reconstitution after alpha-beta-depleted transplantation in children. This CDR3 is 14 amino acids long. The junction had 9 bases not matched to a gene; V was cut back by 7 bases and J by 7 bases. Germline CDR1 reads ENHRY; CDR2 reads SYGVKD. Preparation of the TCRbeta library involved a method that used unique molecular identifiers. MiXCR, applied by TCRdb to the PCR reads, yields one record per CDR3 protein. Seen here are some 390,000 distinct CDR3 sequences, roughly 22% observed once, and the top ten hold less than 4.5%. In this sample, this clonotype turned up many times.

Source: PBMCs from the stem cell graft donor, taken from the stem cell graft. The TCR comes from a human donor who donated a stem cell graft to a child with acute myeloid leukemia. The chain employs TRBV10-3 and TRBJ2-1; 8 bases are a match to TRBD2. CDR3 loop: CAIKREGQGNEQFF. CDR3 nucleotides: TGTGCCATCAAACGGGAGGGCCAAGGGAATGAGCAGTTCTTC.